The present T cell receptor (beta chain) was sequenced within a study of CD8 T cells in ankylosing spondylitis (dated by TCRdb to the late 2010s). Looking at the study overall: The study set out to find disease-linked TCR variants by profiling T cell receptor beta repertoires in ankylosing spondylitis patients and healthy donors. Samples of peripheral blood were taken, and for ankylosing spondylitis patients, synovial fluid was collected as well. The full study cohort comprised 25 ankylosing spondylitis patients and 85 to 120 healthy donors.

Trimming takes 6 bases off V and 4 bases off J; junction bases not matched to a gene: 7. From cysteine to phenylalanine, the CDR3 is 15 amino acids long. Only the CDR3 portion is preserved as DNA: 45 bases, with reading frame beginning at the first base. In the germline V gene, CDR1 corresponds to MGHDK and CDR2 to SYGVNS. What the study reported, not specific to this receptor: Some TCR beta motif variants had previously been reported in synovial fluid and blood of reactive arthritis patients, which suggested common disease-initiation mechanisms. Significant enrichment of the disease-linked clones was reported in matched synovial fluid samples from ankylosing spondylitis patients. A CD8+ phenotype was shown by the disease-linked clones, which were found at relatively low frequencies in peripheral blood. A TCR beta motif of eight highly homologous amino acid variants appeared characteristic of blood from ankylosing spondylitis patients.

The sequencing machine was an Illumina HiSeq 2500. TCR beta libraries were prepared by quantitative 5'-RACE with molecular barcodes. Turning to the authors' computational methods: To identify disease-linked TCR variants, a new computational method was used, one built on a probabilistic model of VDJ rearrangement. TCRdb reworked the public reads: Q25 trimming with fastp, MiXCR clone assembly, productive beta chains retained. Every CDR3 protein is listed once, alongside the most common genes and DNA of its rows. Clone size and V and J calls follow TCRdb, not the original study. The sample profile shows 200,000 to 250,000 distinct CDR3 sequences; roughly 25% of them were found once. 6.6% of the sample rests with the top ten. This clonotype was detected only a few times. It lacks a known antigen. No quality values exist for individual bases; no much larger clone is one base distant.

The sequenced sample was blood, either unsorted or a sorted T cell fraction (not recorded which). This TCR derives from a male donor with ankylosing spondylitis or in good health (not recorded which). The V gene is TRBV25-1 and the J gene is TRBJ2-3; TRBD1 aligns with 10 central bases. The CDR3 region: CASSRQGATPDTQYF. DNA sequence: TGTGCCAGCAGCAGACAGGGGGCGACCCCAGATACGCAGTATTTT.